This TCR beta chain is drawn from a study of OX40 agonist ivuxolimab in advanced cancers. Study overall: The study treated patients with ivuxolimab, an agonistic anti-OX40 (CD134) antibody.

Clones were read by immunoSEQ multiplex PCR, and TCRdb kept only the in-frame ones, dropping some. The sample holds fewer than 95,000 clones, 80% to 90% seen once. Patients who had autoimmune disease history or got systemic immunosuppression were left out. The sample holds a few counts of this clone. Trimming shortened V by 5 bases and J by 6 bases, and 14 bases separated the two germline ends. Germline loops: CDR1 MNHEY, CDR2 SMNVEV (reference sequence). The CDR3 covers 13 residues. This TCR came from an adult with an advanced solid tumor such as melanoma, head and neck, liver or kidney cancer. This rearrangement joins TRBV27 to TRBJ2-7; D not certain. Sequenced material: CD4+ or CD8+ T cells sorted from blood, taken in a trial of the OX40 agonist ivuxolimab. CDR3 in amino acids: CASSPRMSSEQYF. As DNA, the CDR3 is TGTGCCAGCAGTCCCCGGATGAGCAGCGAGCAGTACTTC.